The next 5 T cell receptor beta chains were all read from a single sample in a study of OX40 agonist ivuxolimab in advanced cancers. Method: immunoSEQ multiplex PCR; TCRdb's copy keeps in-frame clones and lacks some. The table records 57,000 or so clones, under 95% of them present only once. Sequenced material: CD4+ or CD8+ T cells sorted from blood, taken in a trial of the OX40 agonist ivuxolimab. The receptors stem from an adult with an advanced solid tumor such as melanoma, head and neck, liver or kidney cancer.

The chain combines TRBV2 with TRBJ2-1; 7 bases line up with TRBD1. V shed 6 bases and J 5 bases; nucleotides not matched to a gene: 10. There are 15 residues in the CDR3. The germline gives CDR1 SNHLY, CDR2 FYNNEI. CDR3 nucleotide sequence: TGTGCCAGCAGATACCCCGGGACAGCCCACAATGAGCAGTTCTTC. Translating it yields CASRYPGTAHNEQFF. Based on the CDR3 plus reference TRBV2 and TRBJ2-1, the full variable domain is EPEVTQTPSHQVTQMGQEVILRCVPISNHLYFYWYRQILGQKVEFLVSFYNNEISEKSEIFDDQFSVERPDGSNFTLKIRSTKLEDSAMYFCASRYPGTAHNEQFFGPGTRLTVL.

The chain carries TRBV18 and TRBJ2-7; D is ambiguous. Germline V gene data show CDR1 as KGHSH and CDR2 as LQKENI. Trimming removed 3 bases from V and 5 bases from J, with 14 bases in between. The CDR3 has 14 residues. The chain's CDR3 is CASSPIGRVNEQYF. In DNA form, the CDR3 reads TGTGCCAGCTCACCCATTGGTAGGGTCAACGAGCAGTACTTC. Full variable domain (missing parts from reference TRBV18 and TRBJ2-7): NAGVMQNPRHLVRRRGQEARLRCSPMKGHSHVYWYRQLPEEGLKFMVYLQKENIIDESGMPKERFSAEFPKEGPSILRIQQVVRGDSAAYFCASSPIGRVNEQYFGPGTRLTVT.

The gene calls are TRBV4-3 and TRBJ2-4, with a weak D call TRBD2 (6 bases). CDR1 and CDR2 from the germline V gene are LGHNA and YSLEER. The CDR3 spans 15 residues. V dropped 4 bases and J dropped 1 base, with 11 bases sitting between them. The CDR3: CASSLAGGAKNIQYF. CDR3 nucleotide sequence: TGCGCCAGCAGCCTGGCTGGGGGGGCCAAAAACATTCAGTACTTC.

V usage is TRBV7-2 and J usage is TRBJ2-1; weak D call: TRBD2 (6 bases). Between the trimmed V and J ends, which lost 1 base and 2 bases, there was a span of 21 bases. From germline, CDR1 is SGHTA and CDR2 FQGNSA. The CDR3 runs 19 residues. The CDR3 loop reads CASSLVGVSSGRTYNEQFF. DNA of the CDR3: TGTGCCAGCAGCTTAGTGGGGGTTAGTTCGGGGAGGACCTACAATGAGCAGTTCTTC. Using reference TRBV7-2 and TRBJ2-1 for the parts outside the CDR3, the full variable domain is GAGVSQSPSNKVTEKGKDVELRCDPISGHTALYWYRQSLGQGLEFLIYFQGNSAPDKSGLPSDRFSAERTGGSVSTLTIQRTQQEDSAVYLCASSLVGVSSGRTYNEQFFGPGTRLTVL.

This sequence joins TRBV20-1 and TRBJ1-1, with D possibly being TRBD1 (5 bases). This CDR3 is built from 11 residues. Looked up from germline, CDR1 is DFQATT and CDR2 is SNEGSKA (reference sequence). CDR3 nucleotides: TGCAGAGCCGGACAGAACACTGAAGCTTTCTTT. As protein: CRAGQNTEAFF.